The entry that follows covers one TCR beta chain sequence. This specimen comes from a study of Graves' ophthalmopathy and Graves' hyperthyroidism. On the study more broadly: Stable hyperthyroidism referred to disease that showed no ophthalmopathy within 18 months of follow-up.

CDR3 regions of TCR beta were amplified from RNA transcripts. HTBI primers primed a first-round RT-PCR, and a second-round multiplex PCR followed. TCRdb ran MiXCR on the multiplex PCR reads and lists one entry per CDR3 protein. The sample contains around 1.1 million distinct CDR3 sequences, 35% to 45% of which appear only once. Trimming took off 6 bases at V and 2 bases at J, with 11 bases between the two ends. Germline CDR1 and CDR2: MNHEY and SMNVEV (reference sequence). The CDR3 covers 15 residues. This sequence was found in an adult man with Graves' hyperthyroidism. Sequenced material: peripheral blood or thyroid tissue (not recorded which). The rearrangement links TRBV27 to TRBJ2-6; D ambiguous. The CDR3 DNA follows: TGTGCCAGCAGAGCGCTGGGTGCTGGGGCCAACGTCCTGACTTTC. Its translation: CASRALGAGANVLTF. The variable domain in full, completed from reference TRBV27 and TRBJ2-6, reads EAQVTQNPRYLITVTGKKLTVTCSQNMNHEYMSWYRQDPGLGLRQIYYSMNVEVTDKGDVPEGYKVSRKEKRNFPLILESPSPNQTSLYFCASRALGAGANVLTFGAGSRLTVL.